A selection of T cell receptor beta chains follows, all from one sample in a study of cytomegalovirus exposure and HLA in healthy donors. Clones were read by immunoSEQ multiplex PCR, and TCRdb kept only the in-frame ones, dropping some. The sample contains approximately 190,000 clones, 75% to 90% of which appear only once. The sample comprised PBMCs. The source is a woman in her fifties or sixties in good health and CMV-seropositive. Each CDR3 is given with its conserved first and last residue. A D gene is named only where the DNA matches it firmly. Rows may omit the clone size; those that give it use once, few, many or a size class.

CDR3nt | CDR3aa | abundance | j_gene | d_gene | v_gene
TGTGCCAGCAGCCCCCCGGGACTTTATAATTCACCCCTCCACTTT | CASSPPGLYNSPLHF | NA | TRBJ1-6 | NA | TRBV6-1
TGTGCCAGCGCGGGGGGGCTCCGGCAGTATTTT | CASAGGLRQYF | NA | TRBJ2-3 | TRBD2 | TRBV11-2
TGTGCCAGCAGCGTGTGGGGGCGGCCCAATTCGAGTCCCCTCCACTTT | CASSVWGRPNSSPLHF | NA | TRBJ1-6 | NA | TRBV7-2
TGTGCCAGCAGCTTATGGGTCGGGGTGGGAGCTTTCTTT | CASSLWVGVGAFF | NA | TRBJ1-1 | NA | TRBV7-9
TGTGCCAGCAGCGGGGGGATCAACTATGGCTACACCTTC | CASSGGINYGYTF | once | TRBJ1-2 | NA | TRBV11-2
TGTGCCAGCAGCTCAACGACTAGGTCCGGGGAGCTGTTTTTT | CASSSTTRSGELFF | NA | TRBJ2-2 | NA | TRBV6-1
TGTGCCAGCGAAAACAGTAGGGGAATGGGGCAGCCCCAGCATTTT | CASENSRGMGQPQHF | once | TRBJ1-5 | NA | TRBV2
TGTGCCAGCAGAGGGCCGGGACTAAAAGAGACCCAGTACTTC | CASRGPGLKETQYF | NA | TRBJ2-5 | TRBD2 | TRBV27
TGTGCCAGCAGTTTAGGCGGGGCAGTCGACGAGCAGTACTTC | CASSLGGAVDEQYF | NA | TRBJ2-7 | NA | TRBV28
TGTGCCAGCAGCCGACAGGGAAATTCACCCCTCCACTTT | CASSRQGNSPLHF | once | TRBJ1-6 | TRBD1 | TRBV9
TGTTCCAGCAGCTTATGGGACAGGGGAGACGGCGAGCAGTACTTC | CSSSLWDRGDGEQYF | NA | TRBJ2-7 | TRBD1 | TRBV7-9